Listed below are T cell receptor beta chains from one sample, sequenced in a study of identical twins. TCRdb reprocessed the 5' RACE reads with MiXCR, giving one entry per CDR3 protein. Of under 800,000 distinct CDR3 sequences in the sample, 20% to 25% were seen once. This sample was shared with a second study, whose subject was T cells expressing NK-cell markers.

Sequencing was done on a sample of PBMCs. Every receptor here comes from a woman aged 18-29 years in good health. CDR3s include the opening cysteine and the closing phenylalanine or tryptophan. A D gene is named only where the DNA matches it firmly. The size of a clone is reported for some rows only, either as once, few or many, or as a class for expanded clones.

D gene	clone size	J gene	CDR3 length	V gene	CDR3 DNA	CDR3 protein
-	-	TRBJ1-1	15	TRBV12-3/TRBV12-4	TGTGCCAGCAGTTTAGCGGGAGGGGTGGGGACTGAAGCTTTCTTT	CASSLAGGVGTEAFF
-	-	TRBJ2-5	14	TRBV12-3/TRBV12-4	TGTGCCAGCAGTTTAATCCCCAACCAAGAGACCCAGTACTTC	CASSLIPNQETQYF
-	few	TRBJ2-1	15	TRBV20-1	TGCAGTGCCGGGGGAACACAAACCCAGGTGGATGAGCAGTTCTTC	CSAGGTQTQVDEQFF
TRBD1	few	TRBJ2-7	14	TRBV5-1	TGCGCCAGCAGCCGAGACAGGGACAAGTACGAGCAGTACTTC	CASSRDRDKYEQYF
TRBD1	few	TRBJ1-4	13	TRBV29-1	TGCAGCGCTACCGGGACAGGGGATGAAAAACTGTTTTTT	CSATGTGDEKLFF
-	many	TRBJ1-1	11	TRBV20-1	TGCAGTGCACGGGACAAGGGTGAAGCCTTCTTT	CSARDKGEAFF
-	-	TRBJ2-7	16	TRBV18	TGTGCCAGCTCACCACCAGGGCGGAAGGGGTCCTACGAGCAGTACTTC	CASSPPGRKGSYEQYF
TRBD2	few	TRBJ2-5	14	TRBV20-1	TGCAGTGCCCCGCTAGCGGGAGGGAGGGAGACCCAGTACTTC	CSAPLAGGRETQYF
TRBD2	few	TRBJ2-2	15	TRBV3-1	TGTGCCAGCAGCCAAGAGCGGGGGAGCACCGGGGAGCTGTTTTTT	CASSQERGSTGELFF
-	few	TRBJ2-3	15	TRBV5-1	TGCGCCAGCAGCTTAACCTTGCACCCCACAGATACGCAGTATTTT	CASSLTLHPTDTQYF
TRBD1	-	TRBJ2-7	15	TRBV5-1	TGCGCCAGCAGCTTGGACGAGGGGACAGGGAGGGAGCAGTACTTC	CASSLDEGTGREQYF
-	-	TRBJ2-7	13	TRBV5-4	TGTGCCAGCAGCCCTAACTCCGAGTACGAGCAGTACTTC	CASSPNSEYEQYF
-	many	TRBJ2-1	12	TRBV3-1	TGTGCCAGCAGCCGTCTTGGGGATGAGCAGTTCTTC	CASSRLGDEQFF
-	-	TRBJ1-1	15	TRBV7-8	TGTGCCAGCAGCTCCTTGGGACAAACGAACACTGAAGCTTTCTTT	CASSSLGQTNTEAFF
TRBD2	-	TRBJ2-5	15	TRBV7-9	TGTGCCAGCAGCCGGCGGCTAGCGGAGGAAGAGACCCAGTACTTC	CASSRRLAEEETQYF
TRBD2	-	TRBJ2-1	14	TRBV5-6	TGTGCCAGCAGCGGAGGACTAGCGGGAGTGGTAGGATTCTTC	CASSGGLAGVVGFF
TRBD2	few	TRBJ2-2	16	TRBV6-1	TGTGCCAGCACCCTGACGGGAGGGCTTGGGACCGGGGAGCTGTTTTTT	CASTLTGGLGTGELFF
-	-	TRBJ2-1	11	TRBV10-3	TGTGCCACCCGGGCTGGCTCTGAGCAGTTCTTC	CATRAGSEQFF
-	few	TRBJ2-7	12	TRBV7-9	TGTGCCAGCAGCTTAAAAAGCGGAGGGGAGTACTTC	CASSLKSGGEYF
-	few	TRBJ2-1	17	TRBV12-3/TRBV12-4	TGTGCCAGCAGTTTCTCGTTAGCGGAGGGAAAAGACAATGAGCAGTTCTTC	CASSFSLAEGKDNEQFF
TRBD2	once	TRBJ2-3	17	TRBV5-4	TGTGCCACCCAGTGGACTAGCGGGTACCCTAGCACAGATACGCAGTATTTT	CATQWTSGYPSTDTQYF
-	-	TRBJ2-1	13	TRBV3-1	TGTGCCAGCAGCCAAGTCTCCGGGACCGAGCAGTTCTTC	CASSQVSGTEQFF
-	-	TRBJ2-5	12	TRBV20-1	TGCAGTGCTAGGGAGAATCGAGGGACCCAGTACTTC	CSARENRGTQYF
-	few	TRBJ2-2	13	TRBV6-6	TGTGCCAGCAGCCATGTCAGGTCCGGGGAGCTGTTTTTT	CASSHVRSGELFF
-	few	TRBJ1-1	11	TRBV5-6	TGTGCCAGCAGCGACAACTTGGAGGCTTTCTTT	CASSDNLEAFF
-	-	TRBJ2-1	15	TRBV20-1	TGCAGTGCTAAATCGGGTTTGCGTAGATACAATGAGCAGTTCTTC	CSAKSGLRRYNEQFF
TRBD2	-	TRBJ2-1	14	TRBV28	TGTGCCAGCAGTTCCACTAGCGCGGAGAGAAACCAGTTCTTC	CASSSTSAERNQFF
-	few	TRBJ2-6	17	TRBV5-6	TGTGCCAGCAGCTATACCCCACAGGGCTCTGGGGCCAACGTCCTGACTTTC	CASSYTPQGSGANVLTF
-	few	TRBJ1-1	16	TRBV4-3	TGCGCCAGCAGCCAAGAGGCTTTGGCCCCAAACACTGAAGCTTTCTTT	CASSQEALAPNTEAFF
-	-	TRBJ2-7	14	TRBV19	TGTGCCAGTAGTAAACCGGGACAAACCTACGAGCAGTACTTC	CASSKPGQTYEQYF
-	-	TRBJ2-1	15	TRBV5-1	TGCGCCAGCAGCTTGGGTCACGGGACGTACAATGAGCAGTTCTTC	CASSLGHGTYNEQFF
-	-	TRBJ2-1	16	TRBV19	TGTGCCAGTAGTGCCCCGGACGTCAGCTCCTACAATGAGCAGTTCTTC	CASSAPDVSSYNEQFF
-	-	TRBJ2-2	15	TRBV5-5	TGTGCCAGCAGCCAGGGGACACCTAACACCGGGGAGCTGTTTTTT	CASSQGTPNTGELFF
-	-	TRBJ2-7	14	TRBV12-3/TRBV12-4	TGTGCCAGCAGTGGACGGTTCTTGGGTAGCGAGCAGTACTTC	CASSGRFLGSEQYF
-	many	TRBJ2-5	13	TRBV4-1	TGCGCCAGCAGCCACCAGGGGCAAGAGACCCAGTACTTC	CASSHQGQETQYF
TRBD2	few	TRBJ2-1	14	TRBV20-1	TGCAGTGCTACCCTAGCGGGAGTTCGCAATGAGCAGTTCTTC	CSATLAGVRNEQFF
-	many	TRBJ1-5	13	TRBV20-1	TGCAGTGCCCCCGGGTCCCCCAATCAGCCCCAGCATTTT	CSAPGSPNQPQHF
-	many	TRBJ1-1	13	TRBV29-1	TGCAGCGTTCATGGGTTAGCTGAGTCTGAAGCTTTCTTT	CSVHGLAESEAFF
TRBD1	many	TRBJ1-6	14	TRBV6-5	TGTGCCAGCAGTTACGGGACAGGCAATTCACCCCTCCACTTT	CASSYGTGNSPLHF
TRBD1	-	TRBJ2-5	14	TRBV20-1	TGCAGTGCTGCGGGACAGGGGATGTTGGAGACCCAGTACTTC	CSAAGQGMLETQYF
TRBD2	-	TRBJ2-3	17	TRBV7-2	TGTGCCAGCAGCCCAGACCTGGCGGGAGTGAGTACAGATACGCAGTATTTT	CASSPDLAGVSTDTQYF
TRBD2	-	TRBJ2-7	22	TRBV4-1	TGCGCCAGCAGCCAATTTCCCAACGTTCGCGCTAGCGGGAGGTTTACCTCCTACGAGCAGTACTTC	CASSQFPNVRASGRFTSYEQYF